The 23 T cell receptor beta chains below were found in one sample sequenced in a study of shared clonotypes between healthy human individuals. Selected positively for CCR7 and CD45RO-negative, naive CD8 cells excluded terminally differentiated effector memory CD45RA+ cells. Clones were sequenced by immunoSEQ multiplex PCR, and TCRdb holds only the in-frame ones, with some missing. This sample yields approximately 1.9 million clones, of which around 93% are seen a single time; roughly 1.7% belongs to the top ten. Sequenced material: naive CD8+ T cells from PBMCs. Receptor source: a young man in good health. Some clones in this sample may be carry-over from other donors' samples.

The V and J genes are TRBV6-1 and TRBJ1-1, with 7 bases aligning to TRBD1. Germline CDR1 and CDR2: MNHNS and SASEGT. V shed 3 bases and J 9 bases; nucleotides not matched to a gene: 4. This CDR3 spans 12 amino acids. The CDR3 bases are TGTGCCAGCAGTGACAGACAGGGTAAAGCTTTCTTT. Its protein is CASSDRQGKAFF.

The V and J genes are TRBV27 and TRBJ2-7, with a tentative D call TRBD2 (7 bases). V dropped 0 bases and J dropped 8 bases, with 8 bases sitting between them. CDR3 length: 12 residues. The germline CDR1 and CDR2 sequences are MNHEY and SMNVEV (reference sequence). The CDR3 coding sequence is TGTGCCAGCAGTTTATCCGGGGGGCAGCAGTACTTC. The encoded protein is CASSLSGGQQYF.

The chain is built from TRBV28 and TRBJ2-1, with D maybe TRBD1 (5 bases). Germline V gene sequence: CDR1 MDHEN, CDR2 SYDVKM. With 7 bases removed from V and 2 bases from J, the gap between germline ends came to 18 bases. The CDR3 has 16 amino acids. The CDR3: CASTLLRQGTYNEQFF. Written as DNA, the CDR3 is TGTGCCAGCACCCTACTTAGGCAGGGCACCTACAATGAGCAGTTCTTC.

The J gene is TRBJ2-3, the V gene TRBV10-3; D is perhaps TRBD2 (6 bases). The CDR3 runs 16 residues. The V gene lost 4 bases and the J gene lost 3 bases, with 17 bases spanning the gap. The germline V gene has CDR1 ENHRY and CDR2 SYGVKD. DNA for the CDR3: TGTGCCATCAGTGTAGGAACTAGCATAAGAACAGATACGCAGTATTTT. This codes for CAISVGTSIRTDTQYF.

V usage is TRBV13 and J usage is TRBJ2-5; the D is unclear. The CDR3 totals 14 residues. CDR1 and CDR2 (germline): PRHDT, FYEKMQ (reference sequence). The V end lost 5 bases, the J end lost 2 bases, and 12 bases lay between the germline ends. This CDR3 is CASSPKRFQETQYF. Written as DNA, the CDR3 is TGTGCCAGCAGCCCCAAGCGATTTCAAGAGACCCAGTACTTC.

The CDR3 region is CASSLAMWGDTEAFF. DNA of the CDR3: TGTGCCAGCAGCTTAGCGATGTGGGGCGACACTGAAGCTTTCTTT. The chain has TRBV7-9 and TRBJ1-1; maybe TRBD1 (5 bases). V lost 0 bases to trimming and J lost 3 bases, with 11 bases between them. Germline values: CDR1 SEHNR, CDR2 FQNEAQ (reference sequence). The CDR3 loop spans 15 amino acids.

Points on this clone: At one boundary the junction diverges from the germline segment, which might be a read error. The chain carries TRBV27 and TRBJ2-7; no clear D gene. Looked up from germline, CDR1 is MNHEY and CDR2 is SMNVEV (reference sequence). The CDR3 loop spans 14 amino acids. DNA of the CDR3: TGTGCCAGCAGTTCTAAATGGCCGTTGTACGCGCAGTACTTC. Translating gives CASSSKWPLYAQYF.

This clone came up once. The rearrangement links TRBV6-6 to TRBJ2-5; no reliable D call. V was shortened by 2 bases and J by 1 base, with 8 bases between the two germline ends. CDR3 length equals 14 residues. The germline V gene encodes CDR1 MNHNY and CDR2 SVGAGI (reference sequence). CDR3 nucleotides: TGTGCCAGCAGTTACGTTCAGGCCCAAGAGACCCAGTACTTC. It yields the protein CASSYVQAQETQYF.

This clone came up once. The J gene is TRBJ2-7, the V gene TRBV11-2; no firm D call. Trimming left V 4 bases short and J 3 bases short, with 10 bases between. This CDR3 comprises 13 residues. The germline CDR1 and CDR2 sequences are SGHAT and FQNNGV. The CDR3 protein is CASSWAANYEQYF. CDR3 DNA sequence: TGTGCCAGCAGCTGGGCGGCTAACTACGAGCAGTACTTC. The full variable domain, completed using reference TRBV11-2 and TRBJ2-7, is EAGVAQSPRYKIIEKRQSVAFWCNPISGHATLYWYQQILGQGPKLLIQFQNNGVVDDSQLPKDRFSAERLKGVDSTLKIQPAKLEDSAVYLCASSWAANYEQYFGPGTRLTVT.

Only one count was recorded for this clone. The chain uses TRBV15 and TRBJ1-5; TRBD1 is a possible D gene (6 bases). V was pared by 5 bases and J by 3 bases, with 14 bases between. The CDR3 runs to 15 residues. The germline gives CDR1 LNHNV, CDR2 YYDKDF (reference sequence). The chain's CDR3 is CATSRRGAYNQPQHF. In nucleotides, the CDR3 is TGTGCCACCAGCCGCAGGGGCGCCTACAATCAGCCCCAGCATTTT.

Worth noting for this clone: The sample contains more than one DNA sequence encoding this CDR3. The V call is TRBV11-2, the J call TRBJ2-5; TRBD2 is a possible D gene (5 bases). CDR3 size: 14 residues. The germline V gene encodes CDR1 SGHAT and CDR2 FQNNGV. Trimming took off 1 base at V and 1 base at J, with 7 bases between the two ends. The CDR3 here is CASSLGGSQETQYF. In DNA, the CDR3 is TGTGCCAGCAGCTTAGGAGGGAGCCAAGAGACCCAGTACTTC.

V gene TRBV19 combines with J gene TRBJ1-5, with 7 nucleotides matching TRBD1. CDR1 LNHDA and CDR2 SQIVND come from the germline V gene (reference sequence). The CDR3 spans 16 residues. V gave up 1 base and J gave up 3 bases; unmatched junction bases: 6. This CDR3 reads CASSIGAGQLNQPQHF. CDR3 coding DNA: TGTGCCAGTAGTATAGGGGCGGGACAGCTCAATCAGCCCCAGCATTTT.

The V call is TRBV29-1, the J call TRBJ2-7; 10 nucleotides line up with TRBD2. The CDR3 has 21 amino acids. Unmatched junction bases numbered 26, after V lost 5 bases and J lost 1 base. CDR1 and CDR2 from the germline V gene are SQVTM and ANQGSEA. In DNA form, the CDR3 reads TGCAGCGTTTTTCAACATGGTCGGACGGGAGTAGCGGGAGGCCCTTCCTACGAGCAGTACTTC. This encodes CSVFQHGRTGVAGGPSYEQYF.

The CDR3 loop is CASRIPNSYEQYF. The DNA for the CDR3 is TGTGCCAGCAGAATACCAAACTCCTACGAGCAGTACTTC. This chain links TRBV27 with TRBJ2-7, with D unresolved. This CDR3 has 13 amino acids. Trimming left V 6 bases short and J 0 bases short, with 9 bases between. CDR1 is MNHEY and CDR2 is SMNVEV in the germline V gene (reference sequence).

For this clone: This same CDR3 is encoded by further DNA sequences in the sample. The chain has TRBV11-2 and TRBJ2-3; unclear D gene. Trimming took 0 bases from V and 6 from J, leaving 4 bases between them. Germline CDR1 reads SGHAT; CDR2 reads FQNNGV. This CDR3 spans 12 amino acids. The CDR3 sequence is CASSLDRDTQYF. CDR3 nucleotide sequence: TGTGCCAGCAGCTTAGATCGGGATACGCAGTATTTT.

V usage is TRBV11-2 and J usage is TRBJ2-3, with 8 bases lining up with TRBD2. This CDR3 is 16 amino acids long. V gave up 4 bases and J gave up 2 bases; unmatched junction bases: 8. Germline V gene data show CDR1 as SGHAT and CDR2 as FQNNGV. The CDR3 loop is CASSYPTSGVTDTQYF. CDR3 bases: TGTGCCAGCAGCTACCCTACTAGCGGAGTCACAGATACGCAGTATTTT.

As regards this clone: The same CDR3 arises from other DNA sequences in this sample as well. The chain is built from TRBV19 and TRBJ2-1; the D call may be TRBD1 or TRBD2 (5 bases each). CDR1 LNHDA and CDR2 SQIVND come from the germline V gene (reference sequence). The CDR3 loop spans 15 amino acids. The V gene lost 3 bases and the J gene lost 0 bases, with 9 bases spanning the gap. The CDR3 loop reads CASSISGSSYNEQFF. CDR3 in DNA: TGTGCCAGTAGTATCTCAGGGAGCTCCTACAATGAGCAGTTCTTC.

The chain couples TRBV11-2 to TRBJ1-2; unclear D gene. Trimming stripped 1 base from V and 8 bases from J, with 17 bases between. The V gene's germline CDR1 is SGHAT and CDR2 FQNNGV. The CDR3 has 15 amino acids. The CDR3 nucleotides are TGTGCCAGCAGCTTAGGGGTGGGCGCGGGGTACGGCTACACCTTC. Translating it yields CASSLGVGAGYGYTF.

The CDR3 DNA reads as TGTGCCAGCAGTTTAACAGACAGTTCCGAAGCTTTCTTT. Protein: CASSLTDSSEAFF. The chain employs TRBV27 and TRBJ1-1; maybe TRBD1 (5 bases). The CDR3 is made up of 13 amino acids. The V and J ends lost 2 bases and 8 bases respectively, with 12 bases between them. CDR1 MNHEY and CDR2 SMNVEV come from the germline V gene (reference sequence).

In regard to this clone: This CDR3 is also generated by other DNA sequences in the sample. The V call is TRBV4-2, the J call TRBJ2-7, with 11 bases that match TRBD2. J gave up 0 bases and V 4 bases, and 2 bases lay outside the gene matches. This CDR3 contains 15 residues. CDR1 is LGHNA, CDR2 YNFKEQ, per germline. CDR3 nucleotides: TGTGCCAGCAGCCCTACTAGCGGGAGCTCCTACGAGCAGTACTTC. The encoded protein is CASSPTSGSSYEQYF.

V is TRBV6-5 and J is TRBJ2-1; 7 positions agree with TRBD2. Germline V CDR1 and CDR2: MNHEY, SVGAGI. V was clipped by 4 bases and J by 2 bases; unmatched bases: 5. This CDR3 is 15 amino acids long. CDR3 DNA sequence: TGTGCCAGCAGTTGGGGGGGTAGCGCCTACAATGAGCAGTTCTTC. Translation gives CASSWGGSAYNEQFF.

The chain couples TRBV7-9 to TRBJ2-3; 9 positions agree with TRBD2. CDR3 length equals 16 residues. The V and J ends lost 5 bases and 0 bases, in that order; junction bases with no gene match: 6. CDR1 and CDR2 from the germline V gene are SEHNR and FQNEAQ (reference sequence). CDR3 residues: CASSHRLAESTDTQYF. DNA of the CDR3: TGTGCCAGCAGCCACCGACTAGCGGAAAGCACAGATACGCAGTATTTT.

V is TRBV27 and J is TRBJ1-2; the D is unclear. Germline CDR1 is MNHEY and CDR2 is SMNVEV (reference sequence). This CDR3 has 12 residues. Trimming stripped 6 bases from V and 2 bases from J, with 7 bases between. In DNA, the CDR3 is TGTGCCAGCAGGTCGGGGAACTATGGCTACACCTTC. Residues: CASRSGNYGYTF.